Each of the 19 T cell receptor beta chains below was sequenced from the same sample in a study of blood T cell repertoires in COVID-19. Profiled with immunoSEQ multiplex PCR; TCRdb holds only in-frame clones, not every one. The table includes nearly 100,000 clones, approximately 86% detected once. The sample consisted of peripheral blood. These receptors all come from a man of 80 years or more with acute or convalescent COVID-19.

This clone is a singleton in its sample. CDR3 DNA sequence: TGTGCCAGCAGCGAAGCAGGGGCTGGGGCCAACGTCCTGACTTTC. Translation: CASSEAGAGANVLTF. This chain joins TRBV11-2 and TRBJ2-6, with D perhaps matching TRBD1 (6 bases). Germline V CDR1 and CDR2: SGHAT, FQNNGV. The CDR3 runs to 15 residues. V lost 5 bases and J 2 bases, leaving 10 bases between the germline ends.

The V call is TRBV7-2, the J call TRBJ1-4, with 7 bases fitting TRBD1. With V trimmed by 5 bases and J by 4 bases, 10 bases remained unmatched. CDR1 and CDR2 (germline): SGHTA, FQGNSA. The CDR3 extends over 16 amino acids. DNA of the CDR3: TGTGCCAGCAGCCTCACGGGAGGGACAGATAATGAAAAACTGTTTTTT. Translated: CASSLTGGTDNEKLFF.

This chain joins TRBV9 and TRBJ2-2, with TRBD2 as a possible D gene (5 bases). Trimming left V 0 bases short and J 1 base short, with 7 bases between. Germline lookup yields CDR1 SGDLS and CDR2 YYNGEE. The CDR3 spans 15 residues. DNA for the CDR3: TGTGCCAGCAGCGTAGGACTAATGAACACCGGGGAGCTGTTTTTT. Amino acids: CASSVGLMNTGELFF.

The chain combines TRBV5-8 with TRBJ2-3; tentatively, D is TRBD2 (5 bases). This CDR3 spans 13 amino acids. V lost 3 bases and J lost 6, with 11 bases in between. Per the germline V gene, CDR1 is SGHTS and CDR2 is YDEGEE. The CDR3 bases are TGTGCCAGCAGCTACCCTCAGCGGGATACGCAGTATTTT. Translated: CASSYPQRDTQYF.

V is TRBV4-1 and J is TRBJ2-7; D perhaps matches TRBD2 (5 bases). This CDR3 comprises 12 residues. Germline CDR1 is MGHRA and CDR2 is YSYEKL. The germline V and J ends were trimmed by 1 base and 11 bases, with 12 bases remaining between them. CDR3 region: CASSQGGSLKYF. The CDR3 bases are TGCGCCAGCAGCCAAGGAGGGTCACTGAAGTACTTC.

The chain recombines TRBV9 with TRBJ1-1; D unresolved. V was clipped by 3 bases and J by 0 bases, with 6 bases between them. Germline V gives CDR1 SGDLS, CDR2 YYNGEE. The CDR3 covers 13 residues. The CDR3 protein is CASSANMNTEAFF. Here the CDR3 DNA reads TGTGCCAGCAGCGCCAACATGAACACTGAAGCTTTCTTT. Full variable domain (remainder filled in from reference TRBV9 and TRBJ1-1): DSGVTQTPKHLITATGQRVTLRCSPRSGDLSVYWYQQSLDQGLQFLIQYYNGEERAKGNILERFSAQQFPDLHSELNLSSLELGDSALYFCASSANMNTEAFFGQGTRLTVV.

The rearrangement links TRBV7-2 to TRBJ1-2; 9 positions agree with TRBD1. V shed 5 bases, J shed 4 bases, and the junction held 8 bases outside the gene matches. The CDR3 has 15 residues. CDR1 SGHTA and CDR2 FQGNSA come from the germline V gene. The CDR3 reads CASSATGGVVYGYTF. Here the CDR3 DNA reads TGTGCCAGCAGCGCTACAGGGGGCGTTGTCTATGGCTACACCTTC.

The gene calls are TRBV24-1 and TRBJ2-7; no reliable D call. CDR1 KGHDR and CDR2 SFDVKD come from the germline V gene. The CDR3 runs to 14 residues. V was shortened by 3 bases and J by 4 bases, with 12 bases between the two germline ends. DNA of the CDR3: TGTGCCACCAGTGATAGAACGGTCCCGTACGAGCAGTACTTC. Protein: CATSDRTVPYEQYF.

This chain joins TRBV5-1 and TRBJ2-7; tentative D call: TRBD1 (5 bases). The germline V gene encodes CDR1 SGHRS and CDR2 YFSETQ. Trimming removed 3 bases at V and 5 bases at J, with 15 bases between. The CDR3 contains 14 residues. The CDR3 loop is CASSSRQSKDEQYF. Here the CDR3 DNA reads TGCGCCAGCAGCTCAAGACAGTCGAAGGACGAGCAGTACTTC.

The rearrangement joins TRBV28 to TRBJ2-4, with 7 bases fitting TRBD2. V trimming: 7 bases; J trimming: 0 bases; junction bases outside the gene matches: 12. Germline V lookup: CDR1 MDHEN, CDR2 SYDVKM. This CDR3 comprises 17 residues. The CDR3 bases are TGTGCCAGCACAATAAGGGGTAGCGGGCAAGCCAAAAACATTCAGTACTTC. Its translation: CASTIRGSGQAKNIQYF.

The chain joins TRBV19 to TRBJ2-1; D unclear. The CDR3 is 15 residues long. From germline, CDR1 is LNHDA and CDR2 SQIVND (reference sequence). The V gene lost 2 bases and the J gene lost 2 bases, with 10 bases spanning the gap. CDR3 DNA: TGTGCCAGTAGTATACTAGGTGATCCCTACAATGAGCAGTTCTTC. Protein sequence: CASSILGDPYNEQFF.

The chain joins TRBV19 to TRBJ2-1; 16 bases are a match to TRBD2. This CDR3 has 18 amino acids. With V trimmed by 5 bases and J by 5 bases, 9 bases remained unmatched. Germline V lookup: CDR1 LNHDA, CDR2 SQIVND (reference sequence). The CDR3 DNA sequence: TGTGCCAGTAGTTCCCAGGGGACTAGCGGGAGGGGACACAATGAGCAGTTCTTC. Translated: CASSSQGTSGRGHNEQFF.

This sequence joins TRBV6-1 and TRBJ2-1, with D unresolved. Between the trimmed V and J ends, which lost 1 base and 6 bases, there was a span of 7 bases. The germline V gene encodes CDR1 MNHNS and CDR2 SASEGT. CDR3 length: 13 residues. The CDR3 coding sequence is TGTGCCAGCAGTGAAGTAGGAGTCAATGAGCAGTTCTTC. Translation: CASSEVGVNEQFF.

The V and J genes are TRBV6-5 and TRBJ1-5; D is possibly TRBD1 (5 bases). Deletions cut 6 bases from V and 5 bases from J, with 11 bases between. There are 13 residues in the CDR3. The germline gives CDR1 MNHEY, CDR2 SVGAGI. This CDR3 is CASSRGGDQPQHF. The DNA of the CDR3 is TGTGCCAGCAGCCGTGGGGGGGATCAGCCCCAGCATTTT.

CDR3 in amino acids: CASSQSNPPLHF. In DNA form, the CDR3 reads TGTGCCAGCAGCCAATCTAACCCACCCCTCCACTTT. The chain employs TRBV3-1 (or the pseudogene TRBV3-2) and TRBJ1-6; D gene unclear. V shed 2 bases and J shed 11 bases, with 7 bases lying between them. The CDR3 has 12 amino acids. Germline CDR1 LGHDT, CDR2 YNNKEL (reference sequence).

The chain recombines TRBV7-3 with TRBJ1-4, with D perhaps matching TRBD1 (5 bases). Germline loops: CDR1 SGHTA, CDR2 FQGTGA. Trimming removed 3 bases at V and 6 bases at J, with 8 bases between. CDR3 size: 13 residues. The CDR3 DNA is TGTGCCAGCAGCTTGGGGCCTGATGAAAAACTGTTTTTT. Its protein is CASSLGPDEKLFF. The full variable domain, its missing parts supplied by reference TRBV7-3 and TRBJ1-4, is GAGVSQTPSNKVTEKGKYVELRCDPISGHTALYWYRQSLGQGPEFLIYFQGTGAADDSGLPNDRFFAVRPEGSVSTLKIQRTERGDSAVYLCASSLGPDEKLFFGSGTQLSVL.

The rearrangement uses TRBV30 and TRBJ2-2, with TRBD2 matching 8 bases. CDR1 is GTSNPN, CDR2 SVGIG, per germline (reference sequence). The CDR3 extends over 19 amino acids. V was pared by 0 bases and J by 0 bases, with 12 bases of the junction left unmatched. The CDR3 is CAWSVYGGDLLPNTGELFF. In nucleotides, the CDR3 is TGTGCCTGGAGTGTATACGGGGGGGACCTCTTGCCGAACACCGGGGAGCTGTTTTTT.

The J gene is TRBJ2-1, the V gene TRBV5-1; 11 nucleotides match TRBD1. From germline, CDR1 is SGHRS and CDR2 YFSETQ. The CDR3 is 15 amino acids. V lost 3 bases and J lost 7; bases outside the gene matches: 6. CDR3 nucleotides: TGCGCCAGCAGCTCAGGACAGGGGGCTTCGAATGAGCAGTTCTTC. Translated: CASSSGQGASNEQFF. The full variable domain, rest sourced from reference TRBV5-1 and TRBJ2-1, is KAGVTQTPRYLIKTRGQQVTLSCSPISGHRSVSWYQQTPGQGLQFLFEYFSETQRNKGNFPGRFSGRQFSNSRSEMNVSTLELGDSALYLCASSSGQGASNEQFFGPGTRLTVL.

The chain is built from TRBV18 and TRBJ2-2, with TRBD2 matching over 14 bases. The CDR3 sequence is 20 residues long. The trim removed 1 base at V and 5 bases at J, leaving 12 bases unmatched. The germline gives CDR1 KGHSH, CDR2 LQKENI. CDR3 DNA: TGTGCCAGCTCACCACGAACAATCGGACTAGCGGGAGGTGGAACCGGGGAGCTGTTTTTT. It specifies CASSPRTIGLAGGGTGELFF.